Reported below is one T cell receptor beta chain. Its antigen remains unknown. The protocol was immunoSEQ multiplex PCR, while the TCRdb copy is restricted to in-frame clones and leaves out a portion. Seen here are roughly 890,000 clones, 92% observed once, and the top ten hold 20% to 30%. The sample belongs to a study of shared clonotypes between healthy human individuals. V lost 0 bases to trimming and J lost 6 bases, with 17 bases between them. CDR1 and CDR2 from the germline V gene are SEHNR and FQNEAQ (reference sequence). This CDR3 comprises 16 residues. Terminally differentiated effector memory CD45RA+ cells were left out of the naive CD8 fraction, which was CD45RO-negative and positively selected for CCR7. Overall study findings and caveats: Apart from blood, nothing was sampled; tissue repertoires likely differ. Clonotype sharing among donors was expected to depend on sequencing depth.

The sequence was collected from a man aged 25-40 years in good health. The rearrangement uses TRBV7-9 and TRBJ1-2; perhaps TRBD1 as D (6 bases). Input material: naive CD8+ T cells sorted from blood. CDR3 in amino acids: CASSLAGQWRPDGYTF. The CDR3 DNA sequence: TGTGCCAGCAGCTTAGCGGGACAATGGAGGCCGGATGGCTACACCTTC.